The clone carrying this T cell receptor beta chain was observed a few times. Its antigen is still unknown. These data come from a study of early T cells in non-severe SARS-CoV-2 infection. Findings and caveats of the study: VDJdb matching skewed toward anti-spike CD8 responses, missing private and CD4 specificities.

TCRdb independently ran MiXCR on the 5' RACE reads; one entry per CDR3 protein. The table shows around 47,000 distinct CDR3 sequences, with around 10% occurring only once. Input material: whole blood. The clonotype originates from an adult who was a healthcare worker with PCR-confirmed SARS-CoV-2 infection or an uninfected control (not recorded which).

Here the CDR3 reads CASRTQGASRQPQHF. The DNA of the CDR3 is TGTGCCAGCAGGACACAGGGGGCGTCTCGGCAGCCCCAGCATTTT. The rearrangement joins TRBV6-1 to TRBJ1-5; TRBD1 matches 9 bases. In germline, CDR1 is MNHNS, CDR2 SASEGT. The CDR3 contains 15 residues. V shed 6 bases and J 7 bases; nucleotides not matched to a gene: 10.